This passage covers 20 T cell receptor beta chains from one sample sequenced in a study of beta chain features in type 1 diabetes. Every isolated RNA sample was fully reverse transcribed, so sequencing captured expressed TCRB transcripts. TCRdb keeps only in-frame clones here, not all; method: immunoSEQ multiplex PCR. The table has under 950,000 clones, about 17% seen once. The sample comprised naive CD4+ T cells from blood. The receptors shown here come from a woman in her late teens or twenties in good health.

The gene calls are TRBV11-2 and TRBJ2-1; no definite D call. Germline CDR1 and CDR2: SGHAT and FQNNGV. Trimming took off 3 bases at V and 0 bases at J, with 9 bases between the two ends. CDR3 length: 15 amino acids. The DNA for the CDR3 is TGTGCCAGCAGCTTGAGTACAAGCTCCTACAATGAGCAGTTCTTC. Its protein is CASSLSTSSYNEQFF.

The chain combines TRBV6-5 with TRBJ2-7, with a possible D match to TRBD1 (6 bases). With 2 bases removed from V and 11 bases from J, the gap between germline ends came to 19 bases. CDR1 and CDR2 from the germline V gene are MNHEY and SVGAGI. This CDR3 spans 14 amino acids. The CDR3 spells CASSYGDKEAVKYF. The CDR3 DNA is TGTGCCAGCAGTTACGGGGACAAGGAGGCAGTGAAGTACTTC.

Note on this clone: The sample holds other DNA sequences that translate to the same CDR3. This rearrangement joins TRBV18 to TRBJ2-1, with unresolved D. Germline values: CDR1 KGHSH, CDR2 LQKENI. The CDR3 is made up of 13 amino acids. Deletions cut 3 bases from V and 5 bases from J, with 8 bases between. DNA of the CDR3: TGTGCCAGCTCACCGGGCCTTAACAATGAGCAGTTCTTC. It translates to CASSPGLNNEQFF. Based on the CDR3 plus reference TRBV18 and TRBJ2-1, the full variable domain is NAGVMQNPRHLVRRRGQEARLRCSPMKGHSHVYWYRQLPEEGLKFMVYLQKENIIDESGMPKERFSAEFPKEGPSILRIQQVVRGDSAAYFCASSPGLNNEQFFGPGTRLTVL.

The J gene is TRBJ2-1, the V gene TRBV28; tentatively, D is TRBD1 (6 bases). Germline V CDR1 and CDR2: MDHEN, SYDVKM. V dropped 6 bases and J dropped 4 bases, with 25 bases sitting between them. This CDR3 contains 18 residues. DNA of the CDR3: TGTGCCAGCAGCCACGGGTCCAGGGGCTCCTATATTTACAATGAGCAGTTCTTC. It codes for CASSHGSRGSYIYNEQFF.

This clone turned up a few times. The chain carries TRBV6-1 and TRBJ1-2; the D gene is possibly TRBD1 (6 bases). V dropped 6 bases and J dropped 8 bases, with 16 bases sitting between them. The CDR3 length is 13 residues. Germline CDR1 reads MNHNS; CDR2 reads SASEGT. In DNA, the CDR3 is TGTGCCAGCAGCGATCCGGGACACCTAGGCTACACCTTC. It codes for CASSDPGHLGYTF.

The chain employs TRBV27 and TRBJ2-3, with TRBD2 matching 10 bases. CDR3 length equals 17 residues. The germline gives CDR1 MNHEY, CDR2 SMNVEV (reference sequence). J was trimmed by 2 bases and V by 3 bases; bases with no gene match: 8. The CDR3 region has the DNA TGTGCCAGCAGTTTCTCCAGCGGGAGGGCGATCACAGATACGCAGTATTTT. Translation: CASSFSSGRAITDTQYF.

A few counts support this clone. The chain combines TRBV2 with TRBJ2-2; unclear D gene. The CDR3 has 15 residues. The germline V gene has CDR1 SNHLY and CDR2 FYNNEI. Trimming left V 5 bases short and J 0 bases short, with 10 bases between. The CDR3 sequence is CASSPRGANTGELFF. CDR3 bases: TGTGCCAGCAGTCCCCGCGGAGCGAACACCGGGGAGCTGTTTTTT.

This clone was counted only a few times. The gene calls are TRBV28 and TRBJ2-5; TRBD2 matches 11 bases. V gave up 5 bases and J gave up 3 bases; unmatched junction bases: 5. Germline V lookup: CDR1 MDHEN, CDR2 SYDVKM. The CDR3 covers 15 residues. The CDR3 DNA reads TGTGCCAGCAGTATAGCGGGAGGGCGCAAAGAGACCCAGTACTTC. Its translation: CASSIAGGRKETQYF.

This clone was detected only a few times. The chain carries TRBV7-2 and TRBJ2-7; 10 positions agree with TRBD2. The trim removed 2 bases at V and 3 bases at J, leaving 7 bases unmatched. From germline, CDR1 is SGHTA and CDR2 FQGNSA. The CDR3 has 16 residues. Written as DNA, the CDR3 is TGTGCCAGCAGCTTATCTCTTTCTAGCGGGAGCTACGAGCAGTACTTC. As protein: CASSLSLSSGSYEQYF.

This clone has just a few counts. The chain employs TRBV28 and TRBJ2-7, with D perhaps being TRBD1 or TRBD2 (5 bases each). The germline V gene has CDR1 MDHEN and CDR2 SYDVKM. V was trimmed by 7 bases and J by 2 bases, leaving 15 bases between them. This CDR3 is 14 amino acids long. CDR3 in amino acids: CASKQDGAAYEQYF. The CDR3 DNA reads TGTGCCAGCAAACAGGATGGAGCGGCCTACGAGCAGTACTTC.

This rearrangement joins TRBV7-2 to TRBJ2-2; a possible D gene is TRBD2 (6 bases). The CDR3 is 16 residues long. Germline loops: CDR1 SGHTA, CDR2 FQGNSA. V lost 5 bases and J lost 1, with 14 bases in between. The CDR3 loop reads CASSRFGLMNTGELFF. The CDR3 bases are TGTGCCAGCAGCCGCTTCGGACTAATGAACACCGGGGAGCTGTTTTTT.

CDR3 sequence reads: CSAYQPTRNYGYTF. Here the CDR3 DNA reads TGCAGCGCGTACCAACCGACTAGGAACTATGGCTACACCTTC. This rearrangement joins TRBV29-1 to TRBJ1-2; no definite D call. Per germline, CDR1 SQVTM and CDR2 ANQGSEA. The CDR3 spans 14 residues. The V end was cut by 7 bases, the J end by 2 bases, with 17 bases between.

The chain carries TRBV7-8 and TRBJ2-7; D possibly corresponds to TRBD1 (5 bases). The CDR3 runs to 14 residues. Germline lookup yields CDR1 SGHVS and CDR2 FQNEAQ. The V end was cut by 6 bases, the J end by 3 bases, with 15 bases between. CDR3 bases: TGTGCCAGCAGTTACCGACAGACAGACTACGAGCAGTACTTC. It is translated as CASSYRQTDYEQYF. Supplemented by reference TRBV7-8 and TRBJ2-7, the full variable domain reads GAGVSQSPRYKVAKRGQDVALRCDPISGHVSLFWYQQALGQGPEFLTYFQNEAQLDKSGLPSDRFFAERPEGSVSTLKIQRTQQEDSAVYLCASSYRQTDYEQYFGPGTRLTVT.

The chain joins TRBV7-2 to TRBJ2-2; TRBD2 matches 8 bases. CDR3 length equals 14 residues. Unmatched junction bases numbered 1, after V lost 7 bases and J lost 0 bases. CDR1 is SGHTA, CDR2 FQGNSA, per germline. Here the CDR3 reads CASIAGTNTGELFF. The DNA for the CDR3 is TGTGCCAGCATAGCGGGAACGAACACCGGGGAGCTGTTTTTT. Full variable domain (remainder filled in from reference TRBV7-2 and TRBJ2-2): GAGVSQSPSNKVTEKGKDVELRCDPISGHTALYWYRQSLGQGLEFLIYFQGNSAPDKSGLPSDRFSAERTGGSVSTLTIQRTQQEDSAVYLCASIAGTNTGELFFGEGSRLTVL.

There are a few counts of this clone. The chain joins TRBV2 to TRBJ1-4, with 7 bases matching TRBD1. CDR3 length: 13 residues. V shed 9 bases, J shed 5 bases, and the junction held 6 bases outside the gene matches. CDR1 and CDR2 (germline): SNHLY, FYNNEI. The CDR3 sequence: CASNRGGNEKLFF. The DNA for the CDR3 is TGTGCCAGTAACAGGGGAGGGAATGAAAAACTGTTTTTT.

The CDR3 loop reads CASSPGLAGGYEQYF. Here the CDR3 DNA reads TGTGCCAGCTCACCGGGTTTGGCCGGGGGGTACGAGCAGTACTTC. This chain connects TRBV18 to TRBJ2-7; TRBD2 matches at 7 bases. CDR3 length equals 15 residues. Germline assignment: CDR1 KGHSH and CDR2 LQKENI. V dropped 3 bases and J dropped 4; count of bases not matched to a gene: 9.

About this clone itself: At one end the junction does not follow the germline gene, possibly because of a read error. V and J are TRBV7-7 and TRBJ2-2; tentative D call: TRBD2 (5 bases). The CDR3 contains 14 residues. The germline V gene encodes CDR1 SSHAT and CDR2 FNYEAQ (reference sequence). The CDR3 spells CASSSGTNTGELFF. CDR3 DNA sequence: TGTGCTAGCAGCTCCGGGACGAACACCGGGGAGCTGTTTTTT.

This sequence joins TRBV6-5 and TRBJ1-1; D not resolved. The CDR3 totals 13 residues. V shed 6 bases and J shed 1 base, with 9 bases lying between them. Germline CDR1 reads MNHEY; CDR2 reads SVGAGI. The CDR3 loop is CASRKDRNTEAFF. As DNA, the CDR3 is TGTGCCAGCAGAAAGGACCGGAACACTGAAGCTTTCTTT.

V and J are TRBV11-1 and TRBJ1-5; D is ambiguous. CDR1 is SGHAT, CDR2 FQDESV, per germline (reference sequence). V lost 5 bases and J lost 5, with 10 bases in between. The CDR3 has 13 amino acids. The CDR3 bases are TGTGCCAGCAGCCCTAGTCGTGATCAGCCCCAGCATTTT. Protein: CASSPSRDQPQHF.

This clone has just a few counts. As DNA, the CDR3 is TGTGCCAGCAGCTTAGCGGGTATTGGGGACACAGATACGCAGTATTTT. Translated: CASSLAGIGDTDTQYF. The J gene is TRBJ2-3, the V gene TRBV7-2; D uncertain. V lost 0 bases to trimming and J lost 2 bases, with 12 bases between them. Germline values: CDR1 SGHTA, CDR2 FQGNSA. This CDR3 contains 16 residues.